This TCR beta chain was recorded in a study of response to subunit inactivated influenza vaccine. Trimming cost V 6 bases and J 6 bases, with 24 bases left between them. There are 16 residues in the CDR3. TCRdb re-derived calls from the RT-PCR reads in MiXCR, one entry per CDR3 protein. Among roughly 630,000 distinct CDR3 sequences, about 14% were seen once, and the ten largest hold 7.5% to 8%. The input for sequencing was PBMCs from blood, taken roughly 15 days before vaccination. This clonotype was sampled from a man aged 50 or older who received an inactivated influenza vaccine. The gene calls are TRBV12-3 or TRBV12-4 and TRBJ2-7; D call uncertain. The CDR3 nucleotides are TGTGCCAGCAGCTATGGCTGGGAACTGGAGAGCGTCGAGCAGTACTTC. Translated, it gives CASSYGWELESVEQYF.